The 19 T cell receptor beta chains listed next were all sequenced from one sample in a study of T cells after yellow fever vaccination. TCRdb re-analysed the 5' RACE reads in MiXCR, keeping a single row per CDR3 protein. In the table there are 500,000 to 650,000 distinct CDR3 sequences, about 13% of which are singletons. The sample here was PBMCs, taken on the day of the yellow fever booster vaccination. The receptors were gathered from a man in his thirties or forties who received the YFV17D yellow fever vaccine.

J is TRBJ1-4 and V is TRBV2; no definite D call. Trimming pared 7 bases from V and 13 bases from J, leaving 25 bases between. The germline gives CDR1 SNHLY, CDR2 FYNNEI. The CDR3 consists of 15 residues. The CDR3 DNA sequence: TGTGCCAGCACGAGAGAGACGGGAGTAAAAGTCGGACTGTTTTTT. Its protein product is CASTRETGVKVGLFF.

The J gene is TRBJ2-5, the V gene TRBV6-2 or TRBV6-3, with D possibly TRBD2 on 6 matching bases. Trimming removed 2 bases at V and 2 bases at J, with 6 bases between. Germline V gene lookup returns CDR1 MNHEY and CDR2 SVGEGT. The CDR3 has 13 amino acids. In nucleotides, the CDR3 is TGTGCCAGCAGTTACGGACTACAAGAGACCCAGTACTTC. The encoded protein is CASSYGLQETQYF.

The CDR3 here is CASSQEGTYQETQYF. The CDR3 DNA follows: TGCGCCAGCAGCCAGGAAGGGACGTACCAAGAGACCCAGTACTTC. The chain joins TRBV4-1 to TRBJ2-5; D possibly matches TRBD1 or TRBD2 (5 bases each). With 3 bases removed from V and 0 bases from J, the gap between germline ends came to 11 bases. CDR1 and CDR2 (germline): MGHRA, YSYEKL. This CDR3 has 15 amino acids.

The chain has TRBV5-1 and TRBJ2-5; D may match TRBD1 or TRBD2 (6 bases each). Trimming removed 4 bases at V and 1 base at J, with 14 bases between. Germline V gives CDR1 SGHRS, CDR2 YFSETQ. The length of the CDR3 is 15 residues. The CDR3 region is CASSPGAGTQETQYF. The CDR3 coding sequence is TGCGCCAGCAGCCCAGGGGCGGGAACCCAAGAGACCCAGTACTTC. The entire variable domain, with the rest obtained from reference TRBV5-1 and TRBJ2-5, is as follows: KAGVTQTPRYLIKTRGQQVTLSCSPISGHRSVSWYQQTPGQGLQFLFEYFSETQRNKGNFPGRFSGRQFSNSRSEMNVSTLELGDSALYLCASSPGAGTQETQYFGPGTRLLVL.

This clonotype was seen only a few times. V and J are TRBV7-9 and TRBJ1-4; a weak D match, TRBD1 (5 bases). V lost 2 bases to trimming and J lost 8 bases, with 12 bases between them. There are 14 residues in the CDR3. Germline V gene lookup returns CDR1 SEHNR and CDR2 FQNEAQ (reference sequence). The CDR3 bases are TGTGCCAGCAGCTTAACCCAGGGCGTCGAAAAACTGTTTTTT. It codes for CASSLTQGVEKLFF.

This chain joins TRBV20-1 and TRBJ2-5; 7 nucleotides align to TRBD2. V was pared by 5 bases and J by 4 bases, with 13 bases of the junction left unmatched. The CDR3 covers 15 residues. Germline V lookup: CDR1 DFQATT, CDR2 SNEGSKA (reference sequence). The CDR3, as DNA: TGCAGTGCTCGCCGGACTAGTCCTCCTCCAGAGACCCAGTACTTC. Translation: CSARRTSPPPETQYF.

This clonotype has more than one count but fewer than ten. The chain has TRBV7-2 and TRBJ1-4; unclear D gene. CDR3 length: 14 residues. Trimming took 1 base from V and 8 from J, leaving 11 bases between them. Germline CDR1 and CDR2: SGHTA and FQGNSA. CDR3 in amino acids: CASSLDLLNEKLFF. The CDR3 DNA reads TGTGCCAGCAGCTTAGATCTTCTAAACGAAAAACTGTTTTTT.

A remark on this clonotype: The junction and the germline gene differ at one end; a read error may be behind it. This chain links TRBV2 with TRBJ2-5; 7 positions agree with TRBD2. Germline lookup yields CDR1 SNHLY and CDR2 FYNNEI. There are 15 residues in the CDR3. The DNA for the CDR3 is TGTGCCAGCAGTGCGAGCGGGATCTATCGAGAGGCCCAGTACTTC. Translated, it gives CASSASGIYREAQYF.

The chain combines TRBV7-6 with TRBJ2-1; TRBD1 agrees at 9 bases. CDR3 length: 15 amino acids. The V gene end was trimmed by 6 bases and the J gene end by 4 bases; junction bases not matched to a gene: 7. Germline values: CDR1 SGHVS, CDR2 FNYEAQ. This CDR3 is CASRLRQGVYNEQFF. The CDR3 nucleotides read TGTGCCAGCAGACTGCGACAGGGGGTTTACAATGAGCAGTTCTTC.

This clonotype occurred a few times. This chain links TRBV18 with TRBJ2-5; D unclear. CDR3 length equals 15 residues. Trimming took 1 base from V and 5 from J, leaving 14 bases between them. CDR1 KGHSH and CDR2 LQKENI come from the germline V gene. For the CDR3, the DNA is TGTGCCAGCTCACCACAGGGAATAGTTGGCGAGACCCAGTACTTC. Translating gives CASSPQGIVGETQYF.

Details on this clonotype: A much bigger clone sits one base away, suggesting this may be a read error. The chain links TRBV7-8 to TRBJ1-5; 7 nucleotides agree with TRBD1. The CDR3 contains 14 residues. Germline CDR1 reads SGHVS; CDR2 reads FQNEAQ. V dropped 1 base and J dropped 6; count of bases not matched to a gene: 3. The CDR3 sequence is CASSLGRGSQPQHF. The CDR3 coding sequence is TGTGCCAGCAGCTTAGGCAGGGGGAGTCAGCCCCAGCATTTT.

The V and J genes are TRBV6-5 and TRBJ2-3; D is unclear. CDR3 length: 12 residues. V was pared by 5 bases and J by 4 bases, with 7 bases between. Germline CDR1 is MNHEY and CDR2 is SVGAGI. The DNA of the CDR3 is TGTGCCAGCAGTAAACCGCCAGATACGCAGTATTTT. Amino acids: CASSKPPDTQYF.

This clonotype was seen only a few times. This rearrangement joins TRBV7-2 to TRBJ2-3, with a possible D match to TRBD1 (6 bases). The CDR3 consists of 14 residues. Trimming shortened V by 1 base and J by 6 bases, and 11 bases separated the two germline ends. Germline assignment: CDR1 SGHTA and CDR2 FQGNSA. In DNA, the CDR3 is TGTGCCAGCAGCTTAGACAGGGAAGGTGATACGCAGTATTTT. Translated: CASSLDREGDTQYF. Supplemented by reference TRBV7-2 and TRBJ2-3, the full variable domain reads GAGVSQSPSNKVTEKGKDVELRCDPISGHTALYWYRQSLGQGLEFLIYFQGNSAPDKSGLPSDRFSAERTGGSVSTLTIQRTQQEDSAVYLCASSLDREGDTQYFGPGTRLTVL.

In this sample, this clonotype turned up a few times. V gene TRBV12-3 or TRBV12-4 combines with J gene TRBJ2-3; D uncertain. The CDR3 loop spans 10 amino acids. V was clipped by 4 bases and J by 14 bases, with 10 bases between them. Here the CDR3 reads CASSYPPGYF. The CDR3 DNA is TGTGCCAGCAGTTACCCCCCCGGGTATTTT.

This rearrangement joins TRBV10-3 to TRBJ2-2, with D possibly being TRBD2 (6 bases). The germline V gene encodes CDR1 ENHRY and CDR2 SYGVKD. The CDR3 is made up of 16 amino acids. The germline V and J ends were trimmed by 0 bases and 5 bases, with 13 bases remaining between them. DNA for the CDR3: TGTGCCATCAGTGAGTCGGGACTGTACCTGACCGGGGAGCTGTTTTTT. Protein: CAISESGLYLTGELFF.

The chain combines TRBV2 with TRBJ2-1; 7 nucleotides line up with TRBD1. The germline V gene encodes CDR1 SNHLY and CDR2 FYNNEI. J lost 6 bases, V lost 11 bases, and 7 bases had no gene match. The CDR3 length is 12 residues. This CDR3 is CAARTGVNEQFF. CDR3 in DNA: TGTGCCGCCAGGACAGGAGTCAATGAGCAGTTCTTC.

CDR3 region: CASSAQQGPLTDTQYF. The CDR3 region has the DNA TGTGCCAGCAGTGCTCAACAGGGACCCCTCACAGATACGCAGTATTTT. The genes are TRBV25-1 and TRBJ2-3; D perhaps matches TRBD1 (6 bases). Germline CDR1 is MGHDK and CDR2 is SYGVNS. This CDR3 has 16 amino acids. Trimming took off 4 bases at V and 2 bases at J, with 16 bases between the two ends. Full variable domain (missing parts from reference TRBV25-1 and TRBJ2-3): EADIYQTPRYLVIGTGKKITLECSQTMGHDKMYWYQQDPGMELHLIHYSYGVNSTEKGDLSSESTVSRIRTEHFPLTLESARPSHTSQYLCASSAQQGPLTDTQYFGPGTRLTVL.

This clonotype has just a few counts. The gene calls are TRBV7-2 and TRBJ2-3; TRBD1 matches at 7 bases. Germline CDR1 and CDR2: SGHTA and FQGNSA. The V segment lost 6 bases and the J segment 4 bases; nucleotides outside the gene matches: 7. The CDR3 runs 14 residues. The DNA for the CDR3 is TGTGCCAGCAGTTCGACAGGGTTCGCAGATACGCAGTATTTT. This codes for CASSSTGFADTQYF.

The V gene is TRBV12-3 or TRBV12-4, the J gene TRBJ2-2; TRBD2 aligns across 8 bases. The ends lost 6 bases at V and 6 bases at J; junction bases unmatched: 6. There are 14 residues in the CDR3. CDR3 amino acids: CASRLAGIPGELFF. The CDR3 DNA reads TGTGCCAGCAGGCTAGCGGGTATACCCGGGGAGCTGTTTTTT.